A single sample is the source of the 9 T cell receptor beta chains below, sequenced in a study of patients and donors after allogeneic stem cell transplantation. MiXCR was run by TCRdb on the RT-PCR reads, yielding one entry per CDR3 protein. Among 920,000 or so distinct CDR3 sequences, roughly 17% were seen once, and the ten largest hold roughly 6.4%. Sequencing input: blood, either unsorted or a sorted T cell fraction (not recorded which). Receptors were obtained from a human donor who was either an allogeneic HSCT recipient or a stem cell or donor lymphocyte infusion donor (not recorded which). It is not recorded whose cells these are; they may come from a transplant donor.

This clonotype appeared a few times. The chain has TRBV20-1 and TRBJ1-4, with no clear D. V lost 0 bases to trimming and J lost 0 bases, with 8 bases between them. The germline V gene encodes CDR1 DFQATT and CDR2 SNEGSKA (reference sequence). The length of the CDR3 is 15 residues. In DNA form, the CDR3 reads TGCAGTGCTAGAGAACGGAGGTCAACTAATGAAAAACTGTTTTTT. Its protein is CSARERRSTNEKLFF.

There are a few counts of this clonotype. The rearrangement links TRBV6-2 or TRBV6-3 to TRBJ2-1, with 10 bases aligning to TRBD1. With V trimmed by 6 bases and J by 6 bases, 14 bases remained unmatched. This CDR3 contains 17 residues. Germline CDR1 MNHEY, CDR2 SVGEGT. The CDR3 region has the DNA TGTGCCAGCAGCGCCTTTAGAGGGACAGGGGATACCAATGAGCAGTTCTTC. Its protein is CASSAFRGTGDTNEQFF.

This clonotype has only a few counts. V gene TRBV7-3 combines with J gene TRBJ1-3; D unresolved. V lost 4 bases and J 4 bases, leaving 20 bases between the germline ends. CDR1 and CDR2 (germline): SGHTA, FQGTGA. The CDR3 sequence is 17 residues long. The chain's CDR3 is CASSSSLFPVAGNTIYF. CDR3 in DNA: TGTGCCAGCAGCTCATCACTGTTCCCAGTGGCCGGAAACACCATATATTTT.

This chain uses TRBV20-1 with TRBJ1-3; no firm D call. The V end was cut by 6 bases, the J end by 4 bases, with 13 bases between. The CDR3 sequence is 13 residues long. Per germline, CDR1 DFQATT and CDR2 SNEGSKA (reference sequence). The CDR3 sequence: CSAAAGLGNTIYF. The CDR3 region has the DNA TGCAGTGCCGCGGCCGGGTTGGGAAACACCATATATTTT.

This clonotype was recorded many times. Here the CDR3 DNA reads TGTGCCAGCAGCTTCACAGGCTATGGCTACACCTTC. Translating gives CASSFTGYGYTF. This chain connects TRBV3-1 to TRBJ1-2; D possibly corresponds to TRBD1 (5 bases). The CDR3 totals 12 residues. The V gene's germline CDR1 is LGHDT and CDR2 YNNKEL (reference sequence). V was cut by 5 bases and J by 4 bases, with 8 bases left in between.

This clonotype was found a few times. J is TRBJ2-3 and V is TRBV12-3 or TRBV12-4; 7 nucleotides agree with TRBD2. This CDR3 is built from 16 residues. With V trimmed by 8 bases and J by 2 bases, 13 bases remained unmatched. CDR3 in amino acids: CASGPFGTSATDTQYF. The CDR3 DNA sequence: TGTGCCAGCGGCCCCTTCGGTACTAGCGCCACAGATACGCAGTATTTT.

The CDR3 here is CASSRTTGLEQYF. In DNA form, the CDR3 reads TGTGCCAGCAGCCGAACTACAGGGCTCGAGCAGTACTTC. The V and J genes are TRBV7-8 and TRBJ2-7; D is possibly TRBD1 (6 bases). Deletions cut 5 bases from V and 6 bases from J, with 14 bases between. The germline V gene encodes CDR1 SGHVS and CDR2 FQNEAQ. CDR3 length equals 13 residues.

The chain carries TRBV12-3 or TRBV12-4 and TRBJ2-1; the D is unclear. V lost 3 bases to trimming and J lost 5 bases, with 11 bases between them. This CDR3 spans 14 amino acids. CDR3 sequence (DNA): TGTGCCAGCAGTTTTAGTATGGGCAACAATGAGCAGTTCTTC. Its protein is CASSFSMGNNEQFF.

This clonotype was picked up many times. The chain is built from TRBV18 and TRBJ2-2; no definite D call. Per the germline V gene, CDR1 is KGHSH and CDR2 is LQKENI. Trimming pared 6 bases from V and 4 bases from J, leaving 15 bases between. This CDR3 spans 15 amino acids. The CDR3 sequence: CASSEILSSTGELFF. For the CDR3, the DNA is TGTGCCAGCTCGGAGATTCTCAGTAGCACCGGGGAGCTGTTTTTT.